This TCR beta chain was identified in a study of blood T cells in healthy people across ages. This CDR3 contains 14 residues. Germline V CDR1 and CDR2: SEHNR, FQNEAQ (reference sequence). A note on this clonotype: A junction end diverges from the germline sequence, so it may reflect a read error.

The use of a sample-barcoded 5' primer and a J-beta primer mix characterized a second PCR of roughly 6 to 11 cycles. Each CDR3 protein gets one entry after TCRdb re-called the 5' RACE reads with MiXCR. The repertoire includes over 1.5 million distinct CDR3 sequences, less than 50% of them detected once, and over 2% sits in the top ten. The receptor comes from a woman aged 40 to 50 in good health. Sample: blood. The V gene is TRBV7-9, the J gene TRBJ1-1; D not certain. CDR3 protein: CASGLGERGNEAFF. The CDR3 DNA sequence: TGTGCCAGCGGCTTAGGAGAAAGAGGGAATGAGGCTTTCTTT.